This TCR beta chain was documented in a study of cytomegalovirus exposure and HLA in healthy donors. Study outcomes and limitations: For most subjects, TCR beta sequences were reported to predict HLA-A and HLA-B alleles with accuracy.

Points on this clone: Its target is unknown.

The donors (healthy individuals) were bone marrow donors. This CDR3 is built from 17 residues. Primers: 60 Vbeta forward and 13 Jbeta reverse. Sequenced by immunoSEQ multiplex PCR; TCRdb stores in-frame clones only, minus some. The sample includes around 94,000 clones, around 79% seen only once; the top ten take about 5%. The V call is TRBV12-2, the J call TRBJ1-6; the table's D call TRBD1 went unverified against the DNA. TRBV12-2 is listed as a pseudogene. The clonotype originates from a woman between 40 and 50 years old in good health and CMV-seronegative. Sequences were obtained from PBMCs. The CDR3 sequence: CASRLGPQQGGNSPLHF. The CDR3 coding sequence is TGTGCAAGTCGCTTAGGGCCCCAGCAGGGGGGTAATTCACCCCTCCACTTT.